This T cell receptor beta chain is drawn from a study of blood T cell repertoires in COVID-19 (dated by TCRdb to 2018 to 2021). In the study overall: Collaborator samples came from the United States, Italy and Spain and covered acute and convalescent phases of COVID-19. Samples came from the ongoing ImmuneRACE study (first 160 participants) plus 1,254 subjects from 6 global collaborators. Nearly every sample came with metadata listing a de-identified subject ID, COVID-19 status, age in years and sex. Where HLA class I and class II types were available, the types were taken from metadata supplied by the sample provider, not from assay-based typing. The repertoires were made available in a free public database intended to serve as a resource for research on the immune response to SARS-CoV-2. The material from the prospective study consisted of cDNA or gDNA derived from T cells, B-cell-depleted T cells, or PBMCs. The dataset comprised deeply sampled blood TCRbeta repertoires from subjects exposed to, actively infected with, or recovered from COVID-19. Overall results and qualifications from the work: How much clinical and demographic metadata was included differed by source and by participant, and the metadata was provided uncurated.

The germline V gene encodes CDR1 SGHVS and CDR2 FNYEAQ. The CDR3 sequence holds 14 residues, the cysteine and phenylalanine included. The entry retains the CDR3 DNA only, 42 bases that are in frame from base 1. V is cut by 3 bases and J by 2 bases, and the space between the germline ends is 8 bases. TCRbeta CDR3 regions were amplified from genomic DNA using the immunoSEQ Assay, a bias-controlled multiplex PCR. The paper's data handling went like this. Nucleated cell counts per sample were estimated from amplification of reference gene primers within the assay. To quantify the absolute abundance of each unique TCRbeta CDR3 rearrangement, sequence reads were collapsed and filtered. Productive Simpson clonality was computed per sample as the square root of Simpson's diversity index over productive rearrangements. The table was pulled from immuneACCESS by TCRdb, which kept in-frame rearrangements only. Such tables lose some clones; where checked, under half of the loss comes from unresolved V genes, and the rest has no known cause. V, J and clone size are taken as reported in that table, and D and trimming were inferred from the DNA itself. The sample has about 110,000 clones on record, around nine tenths of them singletons. The ten largest clonotypes hold almost 4.5% of the sample.

The collaborating institutions used their own protocols to collect whole blood in K2EDTA tubes. For TCRbeta analysis, collaborators shipped samples in one of three forms: frozen whole blood, isolated PBMCs, or DNA extracted from either of those sample types. About this clone itself: This clone's antigen is unknown. Base-call qualities are not available, and no considerably larger clone is one nucleotide away.

Sequencing was carried out using peripheral blood. Here the chain combines TRBV7-6 and TRBJ1-5, with no reliable assignment of the D segment. This clonotype originated in a middle-aged man with acute or convalescent COVID-19. CDR3 region: CASSFSPGNQPQHF. In nucleotide form, the sequence is TGTGCCAGCAGCTTTAGCCCTGGCAATCAGCCCCAGCATTTT.